A selection of T cell receptor beta chains follows, all from one sample in a study of cytomegalovirus exposure and HLA in healthy donors. Sequencing was performed with immunoSEQ multiplex PCR; in TCRdb, only in-frame clones are kept and a portion is missing. The sample has approximately 150,000 clones, 75% to 85% seen once. Sequencing input: PBMCs. The receptors originated from a woman in her fifties or sixties in good health and CMV-seropositive. Each CDR3 is given with its conserved first and last residue. The order of the fields is clone size, V gene, J gene, CDR3 protein. Some rows have no size entry. The others give once, few or many, or a class for an expanded clone.

size: .; V: TRBV11-3; J: TRBJ2-3; CDR3: CASSGGTTQYF
size: .; V: TRBV5-1; J: TRBJ2-1; CDR3: CASSPWLAGNNEQFF
size: .; V: TRBV21-1; J: TRBJ2-2; CDR3: CASSPEDGGRVWTGELFF
size: .; V: TRBV4-2; J: TRBJ1-5; CDR3: CASSQDSKPQPQHF
size: .; V: TRBV6-1; J: TRBJ1-3; CDR3: CASNPWGAGNTIYF
size: once; V: TRBV29-1; J: TRBJ2-1; CDR3: CSVGRDYVNEQFF
size: .; V: TRBV2; J: TRBJ1-4; CDR3: CASSEALPGGGEKLFF
size: .; V: TRBV18; J: TRBJ2-1; CDR3: CASSPLLAGGHNEQFF
size: .; V: TRBV5-1; J: TRBJ2-1; CDR3: CASSFTGGNEQFF
size: once; V: TRBV2; J: TRBJ1-2; CDR3: CASSPDRPTYGYTF
size: .; V: TRBV5-4; J: TRBJ2-6; CDR3: CASSPPLHRDRAFLTF
size: .; V: TRBV4-1; J: TRBJ2-1; CDR3: CASSQPRDRGHEQFF
size: .; V: TRBV29-1; J: TRBJ1-2; CDR3: CSVTSSGEGGTF
size: .; V: TRBV29-1; J: TRBJ2-2; CDR3: CSVNYRGNGELFF
size: .; V: TRBV5-1; J: TRBJ2-1; CDR3: CASTGTGSDEQFF
size: few; V: TRBV5-1; J: TRBJ2-5; CDR3: CASSLGDSQETQYF
size: few; V: TRBV5-1; J: TRBJ1-1; CDR3: CASRKDRGDTEAFF
size: .; V: TRBV5-6; J: TRBJ1-5; CDR3: CASSSRGKGQPQHF
size: .; V: TRBV11-2; J: TRBJ2-2; CDR3: CASSLVRGAGELFF
size: .; V: TRBV5-4; J: TRBJ2-2; CDR3: CASSLAGGVTGELFF
size: .; V: TRBV7-9; J: TRBJ2-3; CDR3: CASSLEGGASDTQYF
size: .; V: TRBV5-1; J: TRBJ1-2; CDR3: CASSLAVGQGYTF
size: .; V: TRBV21-1; J: TRBJ2-1; CDR3: CASSKGFLAGGMDEQFF